Below, one T cell receptor beta chain is given with its context. Antigen specificity is unknown. This CDR3 spans 15 amino acids. CDR1 is GTSNPN and CDR2 is SVGIG in the germline V gene (reference sequence). Deletions cut 4 bases from V and 0 bases from J, with 13 bases between. This specimen belongs to a study of T cells in localized non-small cell lung cancer. General study results and limits: Out of the top 100 tumor clones, a median 57 were seen in adjacent lung. Peak T cell clonality was found in uninvolved adjacent lung, exceeding tumor.

Libraries were prepared by immunoSEQ multiplex PCR; TCRdb keeps only in-frame clonotypes and omits some of them. This table has about 59,000 clones, 70% to 90% appearing once. The rearrangement joins TRBV30 to TRBJ1-3, with D possibly TRBD1 on 6 matching bases. This clonotype was obtained from a man between 40 and 75 years old with stage I squamous cell lung carcinoma. The sample was peripheral blood, taken before any cancer treatment. The CDR3 region has the DNA TGTGCCTGGACCCGGGACACCCTCTCTGGAAACACCATATATTTT. Protein: CAWTRDTLSGNTIYF. The variable domain in full, completed from reference TRBV30 and TRBJ1-3, reads SQTIHQWPATLVQPVGSPLSLECTVEGTSNPNLYWYRQAAGRGLQLLFYSVGIGQISSEVPQNLSASRPQDRQFILSSKKLLLSDSGFYLCAWTRDTLSGNTIYFGEGSWLTVV.